Listed below are T cell receptor beta chains from one sample, sequenced in a study of cytomegalovirus exposure and HLA in healthy donors. Some clones are missing from TCRdb's copy, which holds only in-frame ones; the method was immunoSEQ multiplex PCR. Counted here are around 180,000 clones, approximately 80% occurring once; the ten biggest clones make up roughly 0.5%. The specimen was PBMCs. These receptors were collected from a woman aged 50 to 60 in good health and CMV-seronegative. Each CDR3 is given with its conserved first and last residue. Fields, in order: J gene, V gene, clone size, D gene, CDR3 DNA, CDR3 protein. A D gene is named only where the DNA matches it firmly. Some rows mark clone size as missing; the rest say once, few, many or name a class of expanded clone.

j_gene: TRBJ2-1; v_gene: TRBV4-1; abundance: .; d_gene: .; CDR3nt: TGCGCCAGCAGCCAAGTGGGGCTAGGGGTATTTCACAATGAGCAGTTCTTC; CDR3aa: CASSQVGLGVFHNEQFF
j_gene: TRBJ2-4; v_gene: TRBV20-1; abundance: .; d_gene: .; CDR3nt: TGCAGTGCTAGGGGGGGACACATTCAGTACTTC; CDR3aa: CSARGGHIQYF
j_gene: TRBJ1-1; v_gene: TRBV19; abundance: few; d_gene: .; CDR3nt: TGTGCCAGTAGTGACACAGGGCGTGAAGCTTTCTTT; CDR3aa: CASSDTGREAFF
j_gene: TRBJ1-2; v_gene: TRBV27; abundance: .; d_gene: .; CDR3nt: TGTGCCAGCAAACCCAGGGGAGGGAATGGCTACACCTTC; CDR3aa: CASKPRGGNGYTF
j_gene: TRBJ1-6; v_gene: TRBV25-1; abundance: .; d_gene: .; CDR3nt: TGTGCCAGCAGTGAAACAGCCTATAATTCACCCCTCCACTTT; CDR3aa: CASSETAYNSPLHF
j_gene: TRBJ2-1; v_gene: TRBV19; abundance: once; d_gene: TRBD2; CDR3nt: TGTGCCAGTAGTATACCCCTACTAGCGGGACGGGGTGAGCAGTTCTTC; CDR3aa: CASSIPLLAGRGEQFF
j_gene: TRBJ1-1; v_gene: TRBV5-4; abundance: few; d_gene: TRBD1; CDR3nt: TGTGCCAGCAGTTCGACAGGGGAGAACACTGAAGCTTTCTTT; CDR3aa: CASSSTGENTEAFF
j_gene: TRBJ2-2; v_gene: TRBV2; abundance: .; d_gene: .; CDR3nt: TGTGCCAGCAGTGACTCAGGGGCGGACACCGGGGAGCTGTTTTTT; CDR3aa: CASSDSGADTGELFF
j_gene: TRBJ2-1; v_gene: TRBV14; abundance: .; d_gene: .; CDR3nt: TGTGCCAGCAGCCAAGGACAGTACAATGAGCAGTTCTTC; CDR3aa: CASSQGQYNEQFF
j_gene: TRBJ1-2; v_gene: TRBV6-4; abundance: once; d_gene: TRBD1; CDR3nt: TGTGCCAGCACCAGCACAGGGGTAGGTGGCTACACCTTC; CDR3aa: CASTSTGVGGYTF
j_gene: TRBJ2-4; v_gene: TRBV18; abundance: .; d_gene: .; CDR3nt: TGTGCCAGCTCACCACTCAGGGTGACCGATAAAAACATTCAGTACTTC; CDR3aa: CASSPLRVTDKNIQYF
j_gene: TRBJ1-6; v_gene: TRBV5-4; abundance: .; d_gene: TRBD1; CDR3nt: TGTGCCAGCAGCGCGGGACAGCCCCTGAGCTCCTATAATTCACCCCTCCACTTT; CDR3aa: CASSAGQPLSSYNSPLHF
j_gene: TRBJ2-3; v_gene: TRBV18; abundance: .; d_gene: .; CDR3nt: TGTGCCAGCTCATCGACAGACGCGGTGGGGACAGATACGCAGTATTTT; CDR3aa: CASSSTDAVGTDTQYF
j_gene: TRBJ1-2; v_gene: TRBV29-1; abundance: .; d_gene: .; CDR3nt: TGCAGCGTTGAAGAACCAAACAGGGCTGGCTACACCTTC; CDR3aa: CSVEEPNRAGYTF
j_gene: TRBJ2-7; v_gene: TRBV30; abundance: .; d_gene: TRBD1; CDR3nt: TGTGCCTGTGCGGAACAGGGGGCGATTAGAGGGGCCTACGAGCAGTACTTC; CDR3aa: CACAEQGAIRGAYEQYF
j_gene: TRBJ1-3; v_gene: TRBV5-1; abundance: .; d_gene: TRBD1; CDR3nt: TGCGCCAGCAGCCTCTGGACAGGACCTGGAAACACCATATATTTT; CDR3aa: CASSLWTGPGNTIYF
j_gene: TRBJ2-5; v_gene: TRBV28; abundance: .; d_gene: TRBD2; CDR3nt: TGTGCCAGCAGTCCCTCGGGGGGGCCGAGGGAGCAGTACTTC; CDR3aa: CASSPSGGPREQYF
j_gene: TRBJ1-2; v_gene: TRBV10-3; abundance: .; d_gene: .; CDR3nt: TGTGCCATCAGTGAGAGTCAGGACAGTGGCTACACCTTC; CDR3aa: CAISESQDSGYTF
j_gene: TRBJ1-2; v_gene: TRBV27; abundance: .; d_gene: .; CDR3nt: TGTGCCAGCAGTCCGACGTCACGCAAGCGTTCGGCTGGCTACACCTTC; CDR3aa: CASSPTSRKRSAGYTF
j_gene: TRBJ1-4; v_gene: TRBV28; abundance: once; d_gene: TRBD1; CDR3nt: TGTGCCAGCAGTTTAACCCGGGACAGGGCGCCGGTTAATGAAAAACTGTTTTTT; CDR3aa: CASSLTRDRAPVNEKLFF
j_gene: TRBJ2-5; v_gene: TRBV5-6; abundance: .; d_gene: .; CDR3nt: TGTGCCAGCAGCTTGTTACTGAGTCTCCCGAGCGAGACCCAGTACTTC; CDR3aa: CASSLLLSLPSETQYF
j_gene: TRBJ1-5; v_gene: TRBV27; abundance: .; d_gene: TRBD1; CDR3nt: TGTGCCAGCAGTTTGGACAGGGGCAATCAGCCCCAGCATTTT; CDR3aa: CASSLDRGNQPQHF